Following are 14 T cell receptor beta chains from one sample sequenced in a study of control samples from healthy donors and cancer patients. Only in-frame clones appear in the TCRdb table, and some are missing; sequencing was by immunoSEQ multiplex PCR. Of about 69,000 clones listed, around 90% are singletons. Material: PBMCs. All receptors come from a man aged 60 to 75 with colorectal cancer.

The chain employs TRBV7-2 and TRBJ2-7; 7 bases fit TRBD2. The CDR3 extends over 15 amino acids. Germline assignment: CDR1 SGHTA and CDR2 FQGNSA. Trimming removed 2 bases from V and 2 bases from J; junction bases left unmatched: 6. For the CDR3, the DNA is TGTGCCAGCAGCTTATGGGGGAGCGGGGCCTACGAGCAGTACTTC. Its protein is CASSLWGSGAYEQYF.

This chain joins TRBV21-1 and TRBJ1-2. TRBV21-1 is a documented pseudogene. The CDR3 consists of 13 residues. The CDR3 loop is CASSKTRLYGYTF. The CDR3 bases are TGTGCCAGCAGCAAAACACGACTTTATGGCTACACCTTC.

The chain joins TRBV19 to TRBJ1-5; 7 bases map to TRBD1. The junction had 7 bases not matched to a gene; V was cut back by 4 bases and J by 7 bases. CDR3 length equals 14 residues. In germline, CDR1 is LNHDA, CDR2 SQIVND (reference sequence). Here the CDR3 reads CASSTRQGGQPQHF. CDR3 bases: TGTGCCAGTAGTACCAGACAGGGAGGCCAGCCCCAGCATTTT.

With regard to this clone: Distinct nucleotide sequences in the sample also encode this CDR3. The rearrangement uses TRBV27 and TRBJ2-7; D may be TRBD2 (5 bases). The germline V gene has CDR1 MNHEY and CDR2 SMNVEV (reference sequence). Trimming removed 3 bases from V and 4 bases from J, with 10 bases in between. The length of the CDR3 is 13 residues. The CDR3 reads CASSFTRQYEQYF. DNA of the CDR3: TGTGCCAGCAGTTTTACTAGGCAGTACGAGCAGTACTTC.

On this clone itself: The same CDR3 also results from other DNA sequences found in this sample. The chain combines TRBV2 with TRBJ1-6; D gene unclear. The CDR3 totals 13 residues. Germline V CDR1 and CDR2: SNHLY, FYNNEI. Deletions cut 1 base from V and 7 bases from J, with 5 bases between. CDR3 nucleotide sequence: TGTGCCAGCAGTGAAGTAGCCAATTCACCCCTCCACTTT. It specifies CASSEVANSPLHF.

This clone was seen a single time. The gene calls are TRBV7-2 and TRBJ2-5, with TRBD2 matching over 10 bases. Germline-derived CDR1 and CDR2 are SGHTA and FQGNSA. The trim removed 0 bases at V and 1 base at J, leaving 2 bases unmatched. CDR3 length: 16 amino acids. The CDR3 region has the DNA TGTGCCAGCAGCTTAGCTTTAGCGGGGGGCCAAGAGACCCAGTACTTC. Translated, it gives CASSLALAGGQETQYF.

On this clone: Germline is not matched at one junction end, which may reflect a read error. The chain uses TRBV19 and TRBJ1-3; no clear D. The CDR3 loop spans 14 amino acids. Germline V gene lookup returns CDR1 LNHDA and CDR2 SQIVND (reference sequence). CDR3 in DNA: TGTGCCAGTAGTATGAGAGGATCTGGAAACACCACATATTTT. Translated, it gives CASSMRGSGNTTYF.

The table lists this clone with a count of one. CDR3 in amino acids: CAWSVLNQPQHF. In DNA, the CDR3 is TGTGCCTGGAGTGTACTGAATCAGCCCCAGCATTTT. V and J are TRBV30 and TRBJ1-5; D is unresolved. Germline V lookup: CDR1 GTSNPN, CDR2 SVGIG (reference sequence). V lost 0 bases and J 4 bases, leaving 4 bases between the germline ends. The CDR3 loop spans 12 amino acids.

V gene TRBV10-3 combines with J gene TRBJ2-7; D possibly corresponds to TRBD2 (5 bases). Trimming left V 2 bases short and J 2 bases short, with 7 bases between. The CDR3 sequence is 13 residues long. Germline loops: CDR1 ENHRY, CDR2 SYGVKD. CDR3 region: CAISERGTYEQYF. The CDR3 region has the DNA TGTGCCATCAGTGAGCGAGGGACCTACGAGCAGTACTTC.

The V gene is TRBV7-8, the J gene TRBJ2-3; no reliable D call. There are 14 residues in the CDR3. V lost 2 bases and J 2 bases, leaving 8 bases between the germline ends. Looked up from germline, CDR1 is SGHVS and CDR2 is FQNEAQ. Here the CDR3 reads CASSLRRVTDTQYF. CDR3 bases: TGTGCCAGCAGCTTAAGACGGGTCACAGATACGCAGTATTTT.

The chain employs TRBV4-3 and TRBJ1-5; D call uncertain. The ends were cut back, 0 bases at V and 1 base at J, with 10 bases in the middle. The CDR3 runs 16 residues. CDR1 is LGHNA and CDR2 is YSLEER in the germline V gene. The CDR3 loop is CASSQDWGLSNQPQHF. CDR3 sequence (DNA): TGCGCCAGCAGCCAAGACTGGGGTTTGAGCAATCAGCCCCAGCATTTT.

This clone has a handful of counts. The chain employs TRBV21-1 and TRBJ2-3; the D call of TRBD1 is as the table states it, not checked on the DNA. TRBV21-1 is recorded as a pseudogene. CDR3 length: 17 amino acids. CDR3 protein: CASSKDPQGNGSDTQYF. CDR3 in DNA: TGTGCCAGCAGCAAAGATCCCCAGGGTAATGGTTCAGATACGCAGTATTTT.

The chain uses TRBV5-6 and TRBJ2-7; no reliable D call. Germline V gene sequence: CDR1 SGHDT, CDR2 YYEEEE. The V gene lost 0 bases and the J gene lost 2 bases, with 9 bases spanning the gap. CDR3 size: 14 residues. In nucleotides, the CDR3 is TGTGCCAGCAGCTTGGCCTCGGCGACCTACGAGCAGTACTTC. It specifies CASSLASATYEQYF. Drawing the rest from reference TRBV5-6 and TRBJ2-7, the complete variable domain is DAGVTQSPTHLIKTRGQQVTLRCSPKSGHDTVSWYQQALGQGPQFIFQYYEEEERQRGNFPDRFSGHQFPNYSSELNVNALLLGDSALYLCASSLASATYEQYFGPGTRLTVT.

J is TRBJ2-1 and V is TRBV18; 11 bases line up with TRBD1. V trimming: 3 bases; J trimming: 3 bases; junction bases outside the gene matches: 16. CDR3 length equals 20 residues. CDR1 KGHSH and CDR2 LQKENI come from the germline V gene. CDR3 bases: TGTGCCAGCTCACCCTTGAGGGGGACAGGGGGTATTGGTTTCTACAATGAGCAGTTCTTC. Protein product: CASSPLRGTGGIGFYNEQFF.